This T cell receptor (beta chain) was sequenced in a study of cytomegalovirus exposure and HLA in healthy donors (dated by TCRdb to about 2017). Regarding the research as a whole: According to an earlier analysis of around 600 of the donors, some 180 million T cells yielded 90 million to 140 million unique TCR beta sequences and around 280 Gb of sequence data. Rather than drawing on any new phenotypic data, the later analysis identified candidate immune exposures from TCR beta sequences and the way those sequences occurred across donors. Because of strong linkage in the cohort, roughly five DR-DQ haplotypes were treated as single units for association and clustering. All discovery cohort repertoires had been generated on a single sequencing platform. An early release covering 550 to 650 HLA-typed donors comprised 300 to 350 gigabases of sequencing data and some 79 million unique TCR sequences. A later genetic analysis used genome-wide SNP genotypes for about 55% of the 666 donors, treating that subset as a discovery cohort. The study combined high-throughput TCR immunosequencing, statistical association of individual TCRs with disease status, and machine learning to predict cytomegalovirus infection status. HLA typing covered class I and class II loci at four-digit resolution. An earlier analysis of around 580 of the donors used high-throughput TCR beta sequencing to judge whether each TCR beta V gene segment behaved as functional or pseudogenic. To study patterns of TCR occurrence, a later analysis re-analyzed previously published TCR beta repertoires from 666 donors and added high-resolution HLA genotyping. In addition to the first cohort of 650 to 800 subjects, a separate validation cohort of approximately 120 different subjects was used. The study used immunosequencing to profile the T cell repertoires of 670 or so subjects and linked those repertoires to cytomegalovirus serostatus. Of the roughly 400 genotyped donors, over 80% were placed in the genetic ancestry cluster associated with self-reported Caucasian donors. The number of donors typed differed by locus, with roughly 629-640 for A, B, C, DRB1 and DQB1, 522 for DQA1, about 610 for DPA1, and approximately 470 for DPB1. The study was designed to test whether signatures of past pathogen exposure could be identified by cataloging public T cell receptors. Across some 400 genotyped donors of the cohort, an average of roughly 250,000 unique TCR beta nucleotide sequences per donor were sequenced, and roughly a sixth of those sequences were non-productive. Alongside the repertoire data, information on donor age, sex, ethnicity and CMV serostatus was compiled.

Overall study outcomes, separate from this receptor: Most CMV-associated TCR beta chains appeared to be HLA-restricted in a later analysis, and the HLA associations seemed to be driven largely by CMV exposure. In an earlier analysis of about 540 of the donors, most TCR beta V segments were observed in productive rearrangements about 90% or about 30% of the time, broadly matching IMGT annotations. The only immune exposure information available for the cohort was CMV serostatus. A further reported finding was that TCR beta sequences accurately predicted the HLA-A and HLA-B alleles for most subjects in the first cohort. In the study, around 160 TCR beta chains were listed as associated with cytomegalovirus. The authors suggested that the approach could potentially be generalized to other disease states and immunological phenotypes. Sequencing depth was assumed to be roughly uniform across donors in the presence/absence analyses, though that assumption may not hold. Cytomegalovirus status was reported to be diagnosed by the classifier with high specificity and sensitivity in both the original and validation cohorts. Because the 87-base-pair reads could not distinguish some IMGT-functional V segments, including TRBV6-2 and TRBV6-3, those segments were excluded. In a later analysis, several top co-occurrence clusters were reported to appear linked to parvovirus B19, influenza, CMV and Epstein-Barr virus. In a later analysis, HLA-associated TCR beta chains were found to be more clonally expanded and to have lower generation probabilities than equally common non-associated chains. Because HLA typing was unavailable for some donors at each locus, only the typed subset was used in association tests. In vitro tests confirmed that three of the cytomegalovirus-associated TCR beta chains recognize cytomegalovirus antigens. While some public TCRs were present in many individuals, most TCR sequences turned up only very rarely across donors. Only TCR beta chains were sequenced in this cohort, and the absence of alpha or paired-chain data limited detectable features. Assigning TCR associations to individual alleles was difficult when HLA alleles, especially DR and DQ, strongly co-occurred. In a later genetic analysis, fewer N-insertions in productive TCRs were reported among donors in an Asian-associated ancestry cluster than the roughly 700-donor mean. A group of highly shared sequence variants was considered likely to be a technical artifact of the sequencing pipeline. At a false discovery rate of 0.05, a later analysis linked 15,000 to 20,000 TCR beta sequences to specific HLA alleles. According to a later analysis, TCR association rates differed among HLA loci, with DRB1 alleles showing the most associated TCRs and HLA-C alleles showing the fewest. Linkage disequilibrium might explain the correlated functional status among segregating V segments, but an unknown experimental factor could not be excluded. Because counts were too low, some 16 rarely observed V segments, including chromosome 9 orphons, were excluded from the earlier analysis of several hundred of the donors. V-gene and J-gene trimming of TCR beta chains was associated with a missense DCLRE1C variant in a later genetic analysis, and the association was replicated in an independent cohort.

Libraries were made using the immunoSEQ multiplex PCR assay. For the multiplex PCR, a mixture combining 60 forward primers for TCR Vbeta segments and 13 reverse primers for TCR Jbeta segments was used. The CDR3 region of rearranged TCR beta genes was amplified from genomic DNA by a multiplex PCR assay. On the Illumina HiSeq System, the amplified TCR beta libraries were sequenced as 87-base-pair reads. In the authors' own workflow: Across the 700 or so repertoires, a later analysis counted approximately 75 million unique TCR beta chains, some 11 million of which were shared by at least two donors. Raw reads were error-corrected and collapsed into unique sequences with a nearest-neighbor algorithm that merged closely related sequences to remove PCR and sequencing errors. V, D and J gene segments were assigned by aligning CDR3 sequences to IMGT reference sequences. Each retained sequence needed at least a six-nucleotide match to both a V gene segment and a J gene segment. A rearrangement counted as productive if the CDR3 had no stop codons and remained in frame with V and J, and every other rearrangement counted as non-productive. CDR3 was defined according to IMGT convention as the region running from the second conserved V-encoded cysteine to the conserved J-encoded phenylalanine. The earlier analysis of about 530 of the donors excluded any sequence lacking an unambiguous match to a single V gene segment. An earlier analysis of almost 600 of the donors classified V segments as functional when productive rearrangements were above 56.7% and as segregating when the standard deviation between donors was above 5%. A statistical classification framework was built to diagnose cytomegalovirus status from the catalog of TCR beta chain sequences. In a later analysis, TCR nucleotide sequences were compared against IMGT/GENE-DB human TR gene sequences so that V and J genes could be assigned. In a later analysis, CDR3 sequences and most-parsimonious VDJ recombination scenarios were assigned using the TCRdist pipeline. In a later analysis, each TCR beta chain was defined by its CDR3 amino acid sequence together with its V-gene family, and reads without a unique V-gene family were excluded. To address suspected cross-contamination and a sequencing artifact, a later analysis removed around 590 highly shared, low-generation-probability nucleotide sequences. In a later analysis, a clonal expansion index was calculated for each public chain from normalized within-repertoire ranks of inferred template counts. In a later analysis, generation probabilities were computed using a VDJ recombination model fitted to out-of-frame rearrangements, and the results were checked against IGoR. Hypergeometric tests were used in a later analysis to score TCR-TCR, TCR-HLA and TCR-CMV co-occurrence, with a repertoire-size bias correction applied to the TCR pairs. A later analysis estimated false discovery rates by permuting HLA or CMV assignments 20 times. A later analysis grouped co-occurring TCRs with DBSCAN, adding TCRdist sequence similarity when clustering within HLA-allele-positive subsets. Repertoires with fewer than 30,000 or more than 120,000 public chains were left out of co-occurrence clustering, as were four to six repertoires with anomalous nucleotide sharing. TCRdb mirrors the immuneACCESS table, restricted to in-frame sequences. Some clones are absent from its copies; in checked studies, under half trace to an unresolved V gene, and the reason for the others is unknown. The V and J calls and clone size come from that table; D and trimming were worked out from the DNA. This sample comprises roughly 73,000 clones, 70% to 80% of them detected only once. The ten most abundant clones make up 3% to 3.5% of the sample.

As concerns this clone: The specificity of this receptor is unknown. No base-level quality is on record; no much larger clone is a single base apart.

The CDR3 holds 13 amino acids from the cysteine to the phenylalanine. Only CDR3 DNA is held: 39 bases, read in frame from base 1. As encoded in the germline V gene, CDR1 is SNHLY while CDR2 is FYNNEI. Relative to germline, V is missing 6 bases and J is missing 5 bases, with 5 bases of the junction outside any gene match. The cohort comprised some 730 healthy bone marrow donors. Cohort members were all nominally healthy when sampled, although unrecorded immune exposures were likely present. The donor was CMV seronegative and belonged to the group of more than 300 seronegative cohort members. A peripheral blood sample was provided by each donor, and peripheral blood mononuclear cells were used for TCR beta sequencing. The Qiagen DNeasy Blood Extraction Kit was used to extract genomic DNA from the blood cell samples.

This sequence was found in a man aged 40-50 years in good health and CMV-seronegative. Sequenced input: PBMCs. The sequence links TRBV2 to TRBJ2-7; 9 nucleotides in the junction match TRBD1. The CDR3 region has the sequence CASRDRGSHEQYF. The DNA sequence follows: TGTGCCAGCAGGGACAGGGGTTCCCACGAGCAGTACTTC. Reference TRBV2 and TRBJ2-7 genes cover what lies past the CDR3, so the full variable domain is EPEVTQTPSHQVTQMGQEVILRCVPISNHLYFYWYRQILGQKVEFLVSFYNNEISEKSEIFDDQFSVERPDGSNFTLKIRSTKLEDSAMYFCASRDRGSHEQYFGPGTRLTVT.